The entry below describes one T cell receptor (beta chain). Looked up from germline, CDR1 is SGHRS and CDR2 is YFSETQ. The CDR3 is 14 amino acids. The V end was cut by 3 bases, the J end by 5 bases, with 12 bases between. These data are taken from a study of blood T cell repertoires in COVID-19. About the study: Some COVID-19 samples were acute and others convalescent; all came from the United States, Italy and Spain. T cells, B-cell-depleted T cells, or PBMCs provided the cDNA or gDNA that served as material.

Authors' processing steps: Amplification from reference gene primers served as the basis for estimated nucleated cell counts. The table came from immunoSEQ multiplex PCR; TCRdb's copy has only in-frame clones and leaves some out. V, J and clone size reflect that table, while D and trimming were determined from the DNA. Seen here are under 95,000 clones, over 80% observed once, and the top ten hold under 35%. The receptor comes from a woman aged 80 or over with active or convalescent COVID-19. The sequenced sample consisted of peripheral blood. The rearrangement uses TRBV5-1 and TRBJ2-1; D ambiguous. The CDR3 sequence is CASSSLDWDNEQFF. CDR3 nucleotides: TGCGCCAGCAGCTCTTTAGACTGGGACAATGAGCAGTTCTTC.